What follows are 14 T cell receptor beta chains derived from one specimen sequenced in a study of cytomegalovirus exposure and HLA in healthy donors. With 60 Vbeta and 13 Jbeta primers, the PCR was carried out. Libraries were prepared by immunoSEQ multiplex PCR; TCRdb keeps only in-frame clonotypes and omits some of them. The profile shows 130,000 or so clones, about 78% of them singletons. The specimen was PBMCs. These receptors were taken from a man between 50 and 59 years old in good health and CMV-seronegative.

This clone was counted a single time. The V gene is TRBV2, the J gene TRBJ2-2; D uncertain. The V and J ends lost 3 bases and 5 bases respectively, with 13 bases between them. CDR1 SNHLY and CDR2 FYNNEI come from the germline V gene. The CDR3 is 15 amino acids. The CDR3 region is CASSDNYTPTGELFF. In DNA, the CDR3 is TGTGCCAGCAGTGATAACTACACCCCAACCGGGGAGCTGTTTTTT.

J is TRBJ2-5 and V is TRBV13; 8 bases match TRBD1. Near its end, the DNA agrees better with TRBJ2-7, so the J call may be wrong. The V gene's germline CDR1 is PRHDT and CDR2 FYEKMQ (reference sequence). The CDR3 length is 15 residues. The CDR3 DNA reads as TGTGCCAGCAGCCGTAACAGGGGGGCTACGGGCGAGCAGTACTTC. Translated, it gives CASSRNRGATGEQYF.

Regarding this clone: Additional DNA sequences in this sample encode the identical CDR3. This rearrangement joins TRBV6-1 to TRBJ1-1, with no clear D. The germline gives CDR1 MNHNS, CDR2 SASEGT. This CDR3 contains 12 residues. Trimming left V 4 bases short and J 0 bases short, with 3 bases between. CDR3 sequence reads: CASSVMNTEAFF. The CDR3 DNA sequence: TGTGCCAGCAGTGTCATGAACACTGAAGCTTTCTTT.

This clone was observed a handful of times. One end of the junction is discordant with germline, which a read error may explain. The rearrangement joins TRBV7-7 to TRBJ1-5, with 10 positions matching TRBD1. CDR3 length equals 17 residues. CDR1 is SSHAT, CDR2 FNYEAQ, per germline (reference sequence). This CDR3 is CASSLDSRQGASQPQHF. The CDR3 DNA reads as TGTGCTAGCAGCTTAGACTCAAGACAGGGGGCCAGTCAGCCCCAGCATTTT.

The J gene is TRBJ2-7, the V gene TRBV2; 7 positions agree with TRBD2. This CDR3 is 15 amino acids long. V gave up 6 bases and J gave up 1 base; unmatched junction bases: 9. Germline values: CDR1 SNHLY, CDR2 FYNNEI. The chain's CDR3 is CASSLGGEGSYEQYF. The CDR3 nucleotides are TGTGCCAGCAGCTTGGGAGGGGAAGGATCCTACGAGCAGTACTTC.

The rearrangement joins TRBV5-4 to TRBJ1-2, with 10 bases fitting TRBD1. CDR1 and CDR2 (germline): SGHNT, YYREEE (reference sequence). Trimming at V came to 4 bases and at J to 0 bases, leaving 6 bases not matched to a gene. The CDR3 consists of 16 residues. CDR3 residues: CASSPGGTGANYGYTF. As DNA, the CDR3 is TGTGCCAGCAGCCCGGGCGGGACAGGGGCTAACTATGGCTACACCTTC.

The chain employs TRBV6-6 and TRBJ1-5, with D possibly matching TRBD1 (6 bases). The germline V gene encodes CDR1 MNHNY and CDR2 SVGAGI (reference sequence). This CDR3 has 13 amino acids. With 6 bases removed from V and 7 bases from J, the gap between germline ends came to 13 bases. The CDR3 here is CASSKGGAQPQHF. DNA of the CDR3: TGTGCCAGCAGCAAAGGGGGGGCACAGCCCCAGCATTTT.

The chain combines TRBV27 with TRBJ2-3; 9 bases align to TRBD2. J was trimmed by 6 bases and V by 5 bases; bases with no gene match: 3. The CDR3 is made up of 13 amino acids. Germline lookup yields CDR1 MNHEY and CDR2 SMNVEV (reference sequence). This CDR3 reads CASSQGTSDTQYF. CDR3 nucleotide sequence: TGTGCCAGCAGTCAAGGGACTAGCGATACGCAGTATTTT.

The chain is built from TRBV6-1 and TRBJ2-7; D unresolved. The V end lost 7 bases, the J end lost 2 bases, and 9 bases lay between the germline ends. The germline CDR1 and CDR2 sequences are MNHNS and SASEGT. The CDR3 consists of 12 residues. The CDR3 nucleotides read TGTGCCAGCACCGTAAGCCCCTACGAGCAGTACTTC. As protein: CASTVSPYEQYF.

The rearrangement uses TRBV4-1 and TRBJ1-5; D is perhaps TRBD1 (5 bases). The CDR3 totals 17 residues. Germline CDR1 is MGHRA and CDR2 is YSYEKL. The germline V and J ends were trimmed by 4 bases and 2 bases, with 18 bases remaining between them. The CDR3 here is CASSLFRGPGGNQPQHF. CDR3 DNA: TGCGCCAGCAGCCTATTCCGGGGCCCGGGAGGCAATCAGCCCCAGCATTTT.

The gene calls are TRBV6-5 and TRBJ2-1; 10 bases fit TRBD2. The CDR3 is 15 residues long. Per the germline V gene, CDR1 is MNHEY and CDR2 is SVGAGI. With V trimmed by 5 bases and J by 6 bases, 7 bases remained unmatched. DNA of the CDR3: TGTGCCAGCAGTAAGACAAGCGGGAGGGCCAATGAGCAGTTCTTC. It is translated as CASSKTSGRANEQFF.

As regards this clone: Distinct nucleotide sequences in the sample also encode this CDR3. V is TRBV10-1 and J is TRBJ1-5, with TRBD1 as a possible D gene (5 bases). V was shortened by 3 bases and J by 4 bases, with 7 bases between the two germline ends. In germline, CDR1 is WNHNN, CDR2 SYGVQD (reference sequence). The CDR3 runs to 13 residues. This CDR3 reads CASSDGGNQPQHF. In nucleotides, the CDR3 is TGCGCCAGCAGTGATGGGGGGAATCAGCCCCAGCATTTT.

The chain combines TRBV7-9 with TRBJ2-5; D is possibly TRBD2 (5 bases). The CDR3 is made up of 13 amino acids. V shed 5 bases and J shed 1 base, with 8 bases lying between them. The germline V gene encodes CDR1 SEHNR and CDR2 FQNEAQ (reference sequence). The CDR3 DNA follows: TGTGCCAGCAGCCCCAGCGGCCAAGAGACCCAGTACTTC. This translates into CASSPSGQETQYF.

The chain combines TRBV7-9 with TRBJ2-5; 10 bases align to TRBD2. Germline CDR1 is SEHNR and CDR2 is FQNEAQ (reference sequence). The CDR3 has 14 residues. Germline trimming cut 4 bases from V and 4 bases from J; bases unmatched to any gene: 3. CDR3 bases: TGTGCCAGCAGCTCGGGGACTAGCGTAGAGACCCAGTACTTC. Protein sequence: CASSSGTSVETQYF.